The TCR beta chain described here comes from a study of blood T cells in healthy people across ages (dated by TCRdb to 2014 to 2015). With respect to the entire study: In model experiments, roughly one uniquely barcoded TCR beta cDNA molecule per two T cells was captured by template switching. The study analyzed two additional independent replicas of 1 million unique cDNA reads from the same blood draw for two donors, one aged 18 to 30 and one aged 80 or older. Donors were grouped into four age groups: young (average 16 years), middle-aged (39), aged (around 56) and long-lived (just over 80). The study measured age-related changes in TCR beta repertoire diversity using deep sequencing normalized with unique cDNA molecular identifiers.

The donors were roughly 39 Caucasian individuals from Russia, aged roughly 6 to 100 years, who were systemically healthy. Approximately 9.3 milliliters of peripheral blood were collected from each donor into EDTA-treated Vacutainer tubes. Ficoll-Paque density-gradient centrifugation was used to isolate PBMCs, with at least 7 million obtained per sample. Trizol reagent was used to extract total RNA from the PBMCs, yielding at least 6 micrograms per sample. For every donor, an aliquot of PBMCs went through flow cytometry to measure the percentages of naive CD45RAhigh/CD27high T cells. Preparation of the library involved 5' RACE. TCRdb shows the sequencer as Illumina HiSeq 2500. A second about 6 to 11 cycle PCR used a sample-barcoded 5' primer and a J-beta primer mix. A unique molecular identifier was introduced onto each TCR beta cDNA molecule by a template-switch 5' adaptor carrying 12 random nucleotides. Each sample yielded at least 2.5 million CDR3-containing paired-end reads. The Mint cDNA synthesis kit, primed by a TRBC-specific oligonucleotide, was used to synthesize first-strand cDNA from all RNA. After uracil-DNA glycosylase treatment, a first 18-cycle PCR used universal primers M1SS and BC2_uni_R on all cDNA. The original pipeline was this. For normalization, 1 million high-quality reads were randomly selected from each sample, with every read carrying a distinct molecular identifier. Reads with shared molecular identifiers were discarded instead of being binned into consensus sequences. MiTCR, run with a Q25 quality threshold and the strictest error-elimination algorithm, handled CDR3 identification, clonotype clustering and error correction. Lower-bound total TCR beta diversity was estimated with a nonparametric unseen species model using Euler transformation. Starting from the raw public reads, TCRdb applied fastp trimming at Q25, assembled clones with MiXCR and retained in-frame beta chains. For every CDR3 protein sequence, its rows merge into one entry that carries the most common genes and DNA. The V and J calls follow TCRdb's processing rather than the paper's. The sample includes fewer than 800,000 distinct CDR3 sequences, with about 25% observed a single time. The top ten clonotypes cover more than 7.5% of the sample.

Findings and caveats that apply to the study as a whole: Compared with the aged group, more naive CD4+ T cells, fewer expanded clones and increased TCR diversity were shown by the long-lived group, suggesting age selection. Because donor CMV infection status was unknown, age-related changes in expanded clonotypes were potentially confounded. Because profiling used bulk unsorted PBMCs, naive and antigen-experienced compartments could not be compared conclusively. Estimates of total diversity based on one million sequenced T cells were regarded as lower bounds and as underestimates. Observed TCR beta diversity per million T cells fell roughly linearly with age, and a significant reduction was already apparent by age about 43. A strong correlation was found between observed TCR beta diversity and the percentage of naive T cells measured by flow cytometry.

Notes on this clonotype: No antigen is known for it. No much larger clone is present one base from it, and per-base qualities are unavailable.

These records were also assigned to another study, of T cells of mothers and their children. As noted in the second study: Nine systemically healthy Caucasian individuals served as donors, namely three mothers together with their six children. cDNA synthesis used all of the extracted RNA, with around 1.4 ug of RNA in each 15 ul reaction. In the second PCR, the M1S primer added sample barcodes and 2-4 random nucleotides. More than 8 million TCR beta CDR3 reads were obtained from each mother, and 2.5 million to 3 million reads were obtained from each child. Thymic selection similarly shapes TCR recombination output in related and unrelated pairs, with minor effect from inherited differences. Normalized repertoire overlap was always slightly but never significantly higher in related than unrelated mother-child pairs. No persistent microchimeric T cell clones were detected, at a sensitivity of around 100 clones per million clonotypes. To look for features that set related mother-child pairs apart from unrelated individuals, the researchers ran deep NGS to compare the TCR beta repertoires of mothers and children. On average, the children were roughly 10 +/- 4 years old, while the mothers were about 37 +/- 4 years old. After adapters were ligated using NEBNext reagents, the libraries underwent 100+100 nt paired-end sequencing on an Illumina HiSeq 2000. Mother and child libraries were prepared a month apart and sequenced in separate runs to prevent cross-contamination. Each donor had between about 450,000 and 2,100,000 distinct TCR beta clonotypes identified. Naive TCR beta clonotypes were estimated from low-frequency clonotypes matched to each donor's FACS-determined naive share, without sorting.

The sample consisted of blood. This TCR derives from a boy aged 10-17 years in good health.

CDR3 sequence: CASSSRHSSYNSPLHF. The DNA sequence reads TGTGCCAGCAGTTCCCGACATAGCTCCTATAATTCACCCCTCCACTTT. This sequence uses TRBV27 and TRBJ1-6, with the D gene call left open. V loses 4 bases of germline sequence and J loses 0 bases, and the interval between the two ends is 10 bases. CDR1 and CDR2 (MNHEY, SMNVEV) derive from the germline V gene (reference sequence). Including cysteine and phenylalanine, the CDR3 has 16 amino acids. Only the CDR3 part of the read is kept: 48 bases, read in frame from the first base.